The 10 T cell receptor beta chains below come from one sample, sequenced in a study of monozygotic twins with inflammatory bowel disease. No DNA is given; TCRdb re-called the 5' RACE reads and lists each CDR3 protein once. This table lists roughly 320,000 distinct CDR3 sequences. Sequenced: blood. The receptors derive from a human donor with ulcerative colitis or Crohn's disease, or a healthy co-twin of an affected twin (not recorded which).

The chain employs TRBV20-1 and TRBJ1-5. The CDR3 is made up of 15 amino acids. Germline CDR1 is DFQATT and CDR2 is SNEGSKA (reference sequence). This CDR3 is CSAKAGGSGTQPQHF.

The genes are TRBV20-1 and TRBJ2-2. Germline CDR1 DFQATT, CDR2 SNEGSKA (reference sequence). This CDR3 comprises 13 residues. The CDR3 is CSHRDGNTGELFF.

The V call is TRBV16, the J call TRBJ2-1; TCRdb's D call of TRBD1 is untestable without DNA. The CDR3 contains 13 residues. Germline V gene data show CDR1 as KGHSY and CDR2 as FQNENV. The CDR3 reads CASSPGSLPQSFF.

The CDR3 sequence: CASSPLGAQSYEQYF. The chain combines TRBV12-3 or TRBV12-4 with TRBJ2-7. There are 15 residues in the CDR3.

This sequence joins TRBV4-3 and TRBJ2-1; TCRdb lists TRBD2, though no DNA is available to test this call. This CDR3 is built from 18 residues. The germline V gene has CDR1 LGHNA and CDR2 YSLEER. CDR3 sequence: CASSQDNPGLAGDNEQFF.

CDR3 residues: CASSLGLGYEQYF. The J gene is TRBJ2-7, the V gene TRBV5-6. CDR1 and CDR2 (germline): SGHDT, YYEEEE. The CDR3 is made up of 13 amino acids.

This chain joins TRBV9 and TRBJ2-3; the TCRdb D gene call, TRBD1, has no DNA to confirm it. CDR1 SGDLS and CDR2 YYNGEE come from the germline V gene. The length of the CDR3 is 16 residues. The CDR3 loop is CASSAEGGTSTDTQYF.

The CDR3: CASSIGGSYNSPLHF. The chain uses TRBV12-3 or TRBV12-4 and TRBJ1-6. The CDR3 contains 15 residues.

This sequence joins TRBV5-5 and TRBJ2-7; TCRdb returns TRBD2, unconfirmable since there is no DNA. Germline values: CDR1 SGHKS, CDR2 YYEKEE (reference sequence). CDR3 size: 14 residues. This chain's CDR3 is CASSTGVSFYEQYF.

V gene TRBV20-1 combines with J gene TRBJ1-1. Germline CDR1 is DFQATT and CDR2 is SNEGSKA (reference sequence). The CDR3 contains 13 residues. This CDR3 reads CSAPDFLNTEAFF.